Reported below is one T cell receptor (beta chain). The target antigen is unknown. These data originate in a study of blood T cells in healthy people across ages. Points from the study as a whole: Naive T cell percentage and TCR beta diversity correlated strongly. Those diversity estimates obtained from one million T cells were thought to be underestimates.

There are 13 residues in the CDR3. The V and J ends lost 3 bases and 7 bases, in that order; junction bases with no gene match: 5. Germline loops: CDR1 SGHTA, CDR2 FQGTGA. A second PCR, run for roughly 7 to 12 cycles, used a sample-barcoded 5' primer plus a J-beta primer mix. The authors tagged each cDNA molecule using a template-switch adaptor with 12 random nucleotides. A single record per CDR3 protein comes from TCRdb applying MiXCR to the 5' RACE reads. The repertoire consists of about 1.6 million distinct CDR3 sequences, with roughly 32% occurring once and the leading ten covering approximately 10%.

Sequenced: blood. The TCR sequence derives from a woman aged 25 to 39 in good health. The chain links TRBV7-3 to TRBJ1-1; TRBD1 aligns across 7 bases. CDR3 loop: CASSFDRAGEAFF. As DNA, the CDR3 is TGTGCCAGCAGCTTTGACAGGGCCGGTGAAGCTTTCTTT.